What follows are 6 T cell receptor beta chains derived from one specimen sequenced in a study of neurological immune-mediated disorders. TCRdb fed the 5' RACE reads into MiXCR, producing one record per CDR3 protein. Of roughly 60,000 distinct CDR3 sequences in the sample, 2% to 3% were seen once. Material for sequencing was PBMCs. These receptor sequences come from a man in his fifties with multiple sclerosis.

This clonotype was detected many times. This sequence joins TRBV12-3 or TRBV12-4 and TRBJ2-7; a possible D gene is TRBD2 (5 bases). V dropped 7 bases and J dropped 2 bases, with 9 bases sitting between them. This CDR3 region has 12 residues. The CDR3 sequence: CASTGLTYEQYF. Written as DNA, the CDR3 is TGTGCCAGCACCGGACTGACCTACGAGCAGTACTTC.

The sample holds many counts of this clonotype. The J gene is TRBJ2-5, the V gene TRBV20-1; 7 bases fit TRBD1. The junction had 11 bases not matched to a gene; V was cut back by 6 bases and J by 4 bases. The germline V gene encodes CDR1 DFQATT and CDR2 SNEGSKA (reference sequence). The CDR3 loop spans 14 amino acids. The CDR3 sequence: CSAYLEGARETQYF. The CDR3 coding sequence is TGCAGTGCCTACCTTGAGGGGGCGAGAGAGACCCAGTACTTC.

This clonotype was detected ten times or more. The J gene is TRBJ2-7, the V gene TRBV28, with a tentative D call TRBD2 (7 bases). The CDR3 has 15 residues. With 7 bases removed from V and 5 bases from J, the gap between germline ends came to 21 bases. CDR1 is MDHEN and CDR2 is SYDVKM in the germline V gene. Here the CDR3 DNA reads TGTGCCAGCAAATTTTGGGGGCGGGGGTTCCACGAGCAGTACTTC. This gives the protein CASKFWGRGFHEQYF.

This clonotype was seen ten or more times. This sequence joins TRBV4-1 and TRBJ2-1; 12 bases fit TRBD2. The CDR3 totals 17 residues. Germline V lookup: CDR1 MGHRA, CDR2 YSYEKL. Trimming removed 5 bases from V and 8 bases from J; junction bases left unmatched: 13. The CDR3 bases are TGCGCCAGCAGCTACGAACGACTAGCGGGGGAGCAGCATGAGCAGTTCTTC. Amino acids: CASSYERLAGEQHEQFF.

In this sample, this clonotype turned up many times. This chain joins TRBV7-2 and TRBJ1-3; no definite D call. The CDR3 has 14 amino acids. Germline CDR1 SGHTA, CDR2 FQGNSA. Trimming stripped 4 bases from V and 2 bases from J, with 9 bases between. The DNA of the CDR3 is TGTGCCAGCAGCTCTCCCCCAGCTGGAAACACCATATATTTT. Amino acids: CASSSPPAGNTIYF. Full variable domain (outside the CDR3, taken from reference TRBV7-2 and TRBJ1-3): GAGVSQSPSNKVTEKGKDVELRCDPISGHTALYWYRQSLGQGLEFLIYFQGNSAPDKSGLPSDRFSAERTGGSVSTLTIQRTQQEDSAVYLCASSSPPAGNTIYFGEGSWLTVV.

This clonotype was seen ten or more times. The chain uses TRBV7-2 and TRBJ2-7; D unclear. Trimming took 1 base from V and 2 from J, leaving 9 bases between them. Germline V CDR1 and CDR2: SGHTA, FQGNSA. The CDR3 totals 14 residues. DNA for the CDR3: TGTGCCAGCAGCTTAGGAATGTCAGCCTACGAGCAGTACTTC. Translating gives CASSLGMSAYEQYF. The whole variable domain, filled in from reference TRBV7-2 and TRBJ2-7, reads GAGVSQSPSNKVTEKGKDVELRCDPISGHTALYWYRQSLGQGLEFLIYFQGNSAPDKSGLPSDRFSAERTGGSVSTLTIQRTQQEDSAVYLCASSLGMSAYEQYFGPGTRLTVT.